This T cell receptor (beta chain) was identified in a study of blood T cell repertoires in COVID-19. Repertoires were generated with immunoSEQ multiplex PCR, while TCRdb's copy carries only in-frame clones and drops some. Counted here are about 210,000 clones, over 80% occurring once; the ten biggest clones make up 3% to 3.5%. V was shortened by 5 bases and J by 5 bases, with 21 bases between the two germline ends. The CDR3 has 16 residues. Germline CDR1 is SGHTA and CDR2 is FQGNSA. The chain carries TRBV7-2 and TRBJ2-5, with a possible D match to TRBD2 (5 bases). The sequence was collected from a woman aged 25 to 39 who had been exposed to COVID-19. Specimen: PBMCs or T cells enriched from blood (not recorded which). In nucleotides, the CDR3 is TGTGCCAGCAGCCTTGACGTGGTAGGGAGAGAGGAGACCCAGTACTTC. This encodes CASSLDVVGREETQYF.